The 18 T cell receptor beta chains listed next were all sequenced from one sample in a study of T cell responses to AZD1222 COVID-19 vaccine. Produced via immunoSEQ multiplex PCR; TCRdb's table is partial and in-frame only. Of some 130,000 clones in the sample, roughly 91% were seen once. The source was peripheral blood, collected 28 days after the second AZD1222 dose. These receptors were collected from an adult who received the AZD1222 COVID-19 vaccine.

V is TRBV5-6 and J is TRBJ2-7, with TRBD2 matching over 10 bases. This CDR3 contains 12 residues. CDR1 is SGHDT, CDR2 YYEEEE, per germline. After removal of 4 bases from V and 9 bases from J, the junction contained 4 bases not matched to a gene. CDR3 in DNA: TGTGCCAGCAGCGGAGGACTAGCGGCGCAGTACTTC. It specifies CASSGGLAAQYF. Full variable domain (missing parts from reference TRBV5-6 and TRBJ2-7): DAGVTQSPTHLIKTRGQQVTLRCSPKSGHDTVSWYQQALGQGPQFIFQYYEEEERQRGNFPDRFSGHQFPNYSSELNVNALLLGDSALYLCASSGGLAAQYFGPGTRLTVT.

The genes are TRBV28 and TRBJ2-7; 11 bases match TRBD1. Germline V CDR1 and CDR2: MDHEN, SYDVKM. CDR3 length equals 15 residues. CDR3 region: CASGTGGGQSYEQYF. The CDR3, as DNA: TGTGCTTCCGGGACAGGGGGGGGCCAAAGCTACGAGCAGTACTTC.

The genes are TRBV19 and TRBJ2-1; TRBD2 agrees at 10 bases. Trimming removed 10 bases from V and 6 bases from J; junction bases left unmatched: 6. CDR1 LNHDA and CDR2 SQIVND come from the germline V gene (reference sequence). The CDR3 covers 13 residues. The CDR3 region is CATKLAGSNEQFF. CDR3 DNA: TGTGCCACCAAACTAGCGGGAAGCAATGAGCAGTTCTTC.

A note on this clone: This CDR3 is also generated by other DNA sequences in the sample. The V and J genes are TRBV5-4 and TRBJ1-1; D is unclear. CDR3 length equals 12 residues. Germline loops: CDR1 SGHNT, CDR2 YYREEE (reference sequence). The V and J ends lost 5 bases and 3 bases respectively, with 8 bases between them. The CDR3 DNA follows: TGTGCCAGCAGTCTTTCGTACACTGAAGCTTTCTTT. Its translation is CASSLSYTEAFF. The entire variable domain, with the rest obtained from reference TRBV5-4 and TRBJ1-1, is as follows: ETGVTQSPTHLIKTRGQQVTLRCSSQSGHNTVSWYQQALGQGPQFIFQYYREEENGRGNFPPRFSGLQFPNYSSELNVNALELDDSALYLCASSLSYTEAFFGQGTRLTVV.

V and J are TRBV6-5 and TRBJ2-7, with TRBD1 matching 7 bases. This CDR3 has 14 amino acids. The J segment lost 4 bases and the V segment lost 4 bases, leaving 7 bases of the junction unmatched. Germline V CDR1 and CDR2: MNHEY, SVGAGI. CDR3 nucleotides: TGTGCCAGCAGTTCCGACAGGGTGGCTTACGAGCAGTACTTC. Amino acid sequence: CASSSDRVAYEQYF.

The genes are TRBV19 and TRBJ1-4; TRBD1 agrees at 9 bases. CDR1 and CDR2 from the germline V gene are LNHDA and SQIVND (reference sequence). The CDR3 length is 15 residues. The trim removed 4 bases at V and 7 bases at J, leaving 7 bases unmatched. The CDR3 region has the DNA TGTGCCAGTAGTAGGGGACAGGGACACGGTGAAAAACTGTTTTTT. Its protein is CASSRGQGHGEKLFF.

This clone appeared once. CDR3 sequence (DNA): TGTGCCAGCAGTTATGGCAGCCTCACCGGGGAGCTGTTTTTT. This translates into CASSYGSLTGELFF. The gene calls are TRBV6-5 and TRBJ2-2, with D unresolved. The CDR3 loop spans 14 amino acids. CDR1 is MNHEY and CDR2 is SVGAGI in the germline V gene. Between the trimmed V and J ends, which lost 3 bases and 4 bases, there was a span of 9 bases.

The chain combines TRBV7-3 with TRBJ2-2, with 13 bases that match TRBD2. The germline V gene encodes CDR1 SGHTA and CDR2 FQGTGA. The CDR3 length is 16 residues. V lost 5 bases, J lost 7 bases, and 7 bases stayed unmatched. CDR3 nucleotides: TGTGCCAGCAGCCAAACTAGCGGGAGGGCCTACGGGGAGCTGTTTTTT. It translates to CASSQTSGRAYGELFF.

V gene TRBV24-1 combines with J gene TRBJ2-1; D is unresolved. V lost 9 bases to trimming and J lost 8 bases, with 25 bases between them. The CDR3 is 16 residues long. Germline assignment: CDR1 KGHDR and CDR2 SFDVKD. The CDR3 bases are TGTGCCACCTGGTTGGGGTTCTCTAGTTTGGTCGATGAGCAGTTCTTC. Amino acids: CATWLGFSSLVDEQFF.

The chain couples TRBV3-1 (or the pseudogene TRBV3-2) to TRBJ1-2, with 9 nucleotides matching TRBD1. Unmatched junction bases numbered 21, after V lost 0 bases and J lost 4 bases. Germline CDR1 is LGHDT and CDR2 is YNNKEL (reference sequence). The CDR3 runs to 21 residues. CDR3 nucleotides: TGTGCCAGCAGCCAAGAACCCTTCCGAACGACAGGGGGACGTGTGAGCTATGGCTACACCTTC. It yields the protein CASSQEPFRTTGGRVSYGYTF.

The V and J genes are TRBV5-1 and TRBJ1-4; D possibly corresponds to TRBD1 (5 bases). V was clipped by 5 bases and J by 7 bases, with 15 bases between them. This CDR3 has 14 residues. Germline assignment: CDR1 SGHRS and CDR2 YFSETQ. This CDR3 is CASSPGQGSEKLFF. The CDR3 region has the DNA TGCGCCAGCAGTCCCGGCCAGGGAAGTGAAAAACTGTTTTTT.

This clone was seen only once. The CDR3 DNA follows: TGTGCCAGTAGAGAACAGGGCAACGAGCAGTACTTC. This gives the protein CASREQGNEQYF. The V gene is TRBV2, the J gene TRBJ2-7; perhaps TRBD1 as D (6 bases). In germline, CDR1 is SNHLY, CDR2 FYNNEI. CDR3 length equals 12 residues. V was cut by 9 bases and J by 5 bases, with 14 bases left in between.

The chain carries TRBV29-1 and TRBJ1-2; D may be TRBD1 (5 bases). The CDR3 loop spans 12 amino acids. The germline V gene encodes CDR1 SQVTM and CDR2 ANQGSEA. The ends were cut back, 1 base at V and 4 bases at J, with 7 bases in the middle. CDR3 DNA sequence: TGCAGCGTTGAAGGGCAGGGCTATGGCTACACCTTC. Translated: CSVEGQGYGYTF. The full variable domain, rest sourced from reference TRBV29-1 and TRBJ1-2, is SAVISQKPSRDICQRGTSLTIQCQVDSQVTMMFWYRQQPGQSLTLIATANQGSEATYESGFVIDKFPISRPNLTFSTLTVSNMSPEDSSIYLCSVEGQGYGYTFGSGTRLTVV.

This clone is a singleton in its sample. The gene calls are TRBV3-1 (or the pseudogene TRBV3-2) and TRBJ1-2; TRBD1 matches 7 bases. V lost 1 base and J lost 4; bases outside the gene matches: 12. Germline values: CDR1 LGHDT, CDR2 YNNKEL (reference sequence). The CDR3 extends over 17 amino acids. Here the CDR3 reads CASSQARTGPGGYGYTF. CDR3 bases: TGTGCCAGCAGCCAAGCAAGGACAGGCCCTGGGGGCTATGGCTACACCTTC.

The rearrangement joins TRBV19 to TRBJ1-2; D ambiguous. There are 12 residues in the CDR3. The ends were cut back, 10 bases at V and 2 bases at J, with 11 bases in the middle. CDR1 and CDR2 (germline): LNHDA, SQIVND (reference sequence). The CDR3 loop reads CATVTANYGYTF. CDR3 in DNA: TGTGCCACCGTCACAGCCAACTATGGCTACACCTTC. Full variable domain (outside the CDR3, taken from reference TRBV19 and TRBJ1-2): DGGITQSPKYLFRKEGQNVTLSCEQNLNHDAMYWYRQDPGQGLRLIYYSQIVNDFQKGDIAEGYSVSREKKESFPLTVTSAQKNPTAFYLCATVTANYGYTFGSGTRLTVV.

As regards this clone: Because the CDR3 is missing its conserved closing phenylalanine or tryptophan, this is likely a read error. No DNA is shown, since the ends of the CDR3 on it are uncertain; the CDR3 is the one TCRdb lists. The chain employs TRBV10-2 and TRBJ1-2; whether TRBD1, the table's D call, matches the DNA was not checked. The CDR3 spans 12 amino acids, including both terminal residues. Germline values: CDR1 WSHSY, CDR2 SAAADI. The CDR3 protein is CASSESGSGTEL.

This rearrangement joins TRBV10-3 to TRBJ1-2, with D maybe TRBD1 (5 bases). Germline CDR1 reads ENHRY; CDR2 reads SYGVKD. Trimming shortened V by 2 bases and J by 4 bases, and 8 bases separated the two germline ends. The CDR3 extends over 13 amino acids. CDR3 nucleotide sequence: TGTGCCATCAGTGAGGGGGGGTTCTATGGCTACACCTTC. Translating gives CAISEGGFYGYTF.

The J gene is TRBJ1-4, the V gene TRBV24-1; TRBD1 agrees at 10 bases. This CDR3 has 16 amino acids. The trim removed 4 bases at V and 7 bases at J, leaving 8 bases unmatched. Germline lookup yields CDR1 KGHDR and CDR2 SFDVKD. The CDR3 loop is CATSDPSGTGAEKLFF. The CDR3 coding sequence is TGTGCCACCAGTGACCCCTCCGGGACAGGGGCTGAAAAACTGTTTTTT.